This T cell receptor (beta chain) was found in a study of blood T cell repertoires in COVID-19. The wider study: Samples representing acute and convalescent COVID-19 were sourced from the United States, Italy and Spain. Sources were T cells, B-cell-depleted T cells, or PBMCs; the material itself was cDNA or gDNA.

From germline, CDR1 is LGHNA and CDR2 YNFKEQ. The CDR3 has 17 amino acids. Trimming took off 0 bases at V and 3 bases at J, with 15 bases between the two ends. In the original workflow: Reference gene primer amplification in the assay estimated nucleated cell counts. Libraries were prepared by immunoSEQ multiplex PCR; TCRdb keeps only in-frame clonotypes and omits some of them. V and J calls and clone size are copied from that table; D and trimming were computed from the DNA. This table holds approximately 400,000 clones, roughly 90% found once. This TCR was recovered from a man in his forties or fifties with acute or convalescent COVID-19. Input material: peripheral blood. V is TRBV4-2 and J is TRBJ2-1, with a possible D match to TRBD1 (6 bases). The CDR3 spells CASSQDGAQGNYNEQFF. For the CDR3, the DNA is TGTGCCAGCAGCCAAGATGGGGCACAGGGCAACTACAATGAGCAGTTCTTC.